The 21 T cell receptor beta chains reported below all come from one sample, sequenced in a study of blood T cell repertoires in COVID-19. The protocol was immunoSEQ multiplex PCR, while the TCRdb copy is restricted to in-frame clones and leaves out a portion. The table includes about 140,000 clones, around nine tenths detected once. The sequencing input was peripheral blood. The receptors were sampled from a woman in her 50s with active or convalescent COVID-19.

CDR3 nucleotides: TGCAGCGTTGATGACGGGGGCACAGATACGCAGTATTTT. This sequence encodes CSVDDGGTDTQYF. The chain couples TRBV29-1 to TRBJ2-3, with D possibly matching TRBD2 (5 bases). CDR1 is SQVTM and CDR2 is ANQGSEA in the germline V gene. This CDR3 spans 13 amino acids. The germline V and J ends were trimmed by 3 bases and 1 base, with 8 bases remaining between them.

The CDR3 protein is CASSLVPQGDTEAFF. The DNA for the CDR3 is TGTGCCAGCAGCTTAGTACCGCAGGGCGACACTGAAGCTTTCTTT. The chain employs TRBV11-2 and TRBJ1-1; D might be TRBD1 (5 bases). Germline-derived CDR1 and CDR2 are SGHAT and FQNNGV. V was pared by 1 base and J by 3 bases, with 12 bases between. The CDR3 covers 15 residues.

The rearrangement links TRBV30 to TRBJ2-7; D unclear. Germline V gene lookup returns CDR1 GTSNPN and CDR2 SVGIG (reference sequence). CDR3 size: 13 residues. V dropped 1 base and J dropped 0 bases, with 7 bases sitting between them. This CDR3 is CAWSGAVSYEQYF. The CDR3 DNA reads as TGTGCCTGGAGTGGGGCAGTCTCCTACGAGCAGTACTTC.

This chain links TRBV6-1 with TRBJ2-7; tentatively, D is TRBD2 (6 bases). Germline V gives CDR1 MNHNS, CDR2 SASEGT. The V gene lost 3 bases and the J gene lost 3 bases, with 12 bases spanning the gap. This CDR3 has 14 amino acids. The CDR3 bases are TGTGCCAGCAGTGAGTTGGGACTGCGCTACGAGCAGTACTTC. Its translation is CASSELGLRYEQYF.

The genes are TRBV11-2 and TRBJ2-5; the match to TRBD1 covers 10 bases. V was clipped by 4 bases and J by 3 bases; unmatched bases: 5. Germline CDR1 SGHAT, CDR2 FQNNGV. The CDR3 length is 15 residues. The CDR3 reads CASSWAGQGKETQYF. The CDR3 bases are TGTGCCAGCAGCTGGGCGGGACAGGGGAAAGAGACCCAGTACTTC.

The rearrangement joins TRBV11-2 to TRBJ2-2; 8 nucleotides match TRBD1. Germline V gene data show CDR1 as SGHAT and CDR2 as FQNNGV. This CDR3 region has 17 residues. Losses at the gene ends were 4 bases for V and 1 base for J; bases not matched to a gene: 8. As DNA, the CDR3 is TGTGCCAGCAGCTCGAAACCGGGACAGGTGAACACCGGGGAGCTGTTTTTT. It codes for CASSSKPGQVNTGELFF.

This chain connects TRBV27 to TRBJ1-5, with D uncertain. The V and J ends lost 4 bases and 0 bases respectively, with 7 bases between them. Germline CDR1 reads MNHEY; CDR2 reads SMNVEV (reference sequence). This CDR3 contains 14 residues. The chain's CDR3 is CASSWQYSNQPQHF. The DNA for the CDR3 is TGTGCCAGCAGTTGGCAATATAGCAATCAGCCCCAGCATTTT.

This chain connects TRBV6-6 to TRBJ1-1; weak D call: TRBD1 (5 bases). Trimming pared 4 bases from V and 7 bases from J, leaving 10 bases between. The CDR3 is 12 residues long. Germline CDR1 reads MNHNY; CDR2 reads SVGAGI (reference sequence). The CDR3 loop reads CASSSLGGEAFF. Written as DNA, the CDR3 is TGTGCCAGCAGTTCCCTGGGGGGTGAAGCTTTCTTT.

J is TRBJ2-7 and V is TRBV2; D is possibly TRBD2 (6 bases). V dropped 7 bases and J dropped 0 bases, with 19 bases sitting between them. There are 16 residues in the CDR3. Per germline, CDR1 SNHLY and CDR2 FYNNEI. CDR3 in DNA: TGTGCCAGCAAGGAGGGTAGTCGGGGAAGCTCCTACGAGCAGTACTTC. This encodes CASKEGSRGSSYEQYF. Full variable domain (rest looked up from reference TRBV2 and TRBJ2-7): EPEVTQTPSHQVTQMGQEVILRCVPISNHLYFYWYRQILGQKVEFLVSFYNNEISEKSEIFDDQFSVERPDGSNFTLKIRSTKLEDSAMYFCASKEGSRGSSYEQYFGPGTRLTVT.

The chain uses TRBV2 and TRBJ1-1; a possible D gene is TRBD1 (6 bases). CDR3 length: 13 residues. Trimming removed 3 bases from V and 7 bases from J, with 12 bases in between. CDR1 and CDR2 from the germline V gene are SNHLY and FYNNEI. CDR3 protein: CASSEGAKGEAFF. The CDR3 nucleotides are TGTGCCAGCAGTGAGGGGGCGAAAGGTGAAGCTTTCTTT.

This clone was found many times. The V and J genes are TRBV5-1 and TRBJ1-2; D unresolved. CDR3 length equals 13 residues. The V gene lost 0 bases and the J gene lost 13 bases, with 16 bases spanning the gap. The germline gives CDR1 SGHRS, CDR2 YFSETQ. CDR3 amino acids: CASSLGAGFESTF. The CDR3 DNA is TGCGCCAGCAGCTTGGGTGCGGGGTTTGAGTCCACCTTC.

This clone appeared a single time. The chain links TRBV6-5 to TRBJ2-5, with TRBD2 matching 10 bases. V was pared by 0 bases and J by 1 base, with 2 bases of the junction left unmatched. This CDR3 spans 16 amino acids. Germline V CDR1 and CDR2: MNHEY, SVGAGI. The DNA for the CDR3 is TGTGCCAGCAGTTACTCGACTAGCGGGCTCCAAGAGACCCAGTACTTC. Encoded protein: CASSYSTSGLQETQYF.

The rearrangement joins TRBV7-3 to TRBJ2-1, with a weak D call TRBD1 (6 bases). The germline V gene encodes CDR1 SGHTA and CDR2 FQGTGA. The germline V and J ends were trimmed by 5 bases and 3 bases, with 8 bases remaining between them. The length of the CDR3 is 13 residues. CDR3 residues: CASSQGSYNEQFF. DNA for the CDR3: TGTGCCAGCAGCCAGGGGAGCTACAATGAGCAGTTCTTC. Full variable domain (rest looked up from reference TRBV7-3 and TRBJ2-1): GAGVSQTPSNKVTEKGKYVELRCDPISGHTALYWYRQSLGQGPEFLIYFQGTGAADDSGLPNDRFFAVRPEGSVSTLKIQRTERGDSAVYLCASSQGSYNEQFFGPGTRLTVL.

This clone is categorized as medium-sized (0.01 to 0.1%). The chain links TRBV7-2 to TRBJ1-1; unclear D gene. The V end lost 1 base, the J end lost 4 bases, and 7 bases lay between the germline ends. CDR1 and CDR2 from the germline V gene are SGHTA and FQGNSA. The CDR3 spans 13 residues. This chain's CDR3 is CASSLDLGTEAFF. The CDR3 nucleotides read TGTGCCAGCAGCTTAGACCTAGGCACTGAAGCTTTCTTT.

The chain joins TRBV11-2 to TRBJ2-6; D is perhaps TRBD2 (7 bases). V gave up 3 bases and J gave up 4 bases, with 10 bases separating them. This CDR3 is built from 15 residues. CDR1 is SGHAT, CDR2 FQNNGV, per germline. CDR3: CASSLGGLGANVLTF. The CDR3 DNA reads as TGTGCCAGCAGCTTGGGGGGGCTGGGGGCCAACGTCCTGACTTTC.

This clone has just a few counts. J is TRBJ2-7 and V is TRBV21-1; the table's D call TRBD2 went unverified against the DNA. TRBV21-1 is annotated as a pseudogene. The CDR3 contains 16 residues. CDR3 nucleotides: TGTGCCAGCAGCAATCGACCTCTCTGGAGGTATTACGAGCAGTACTTC. It yields the protein CASSNRPLWRYYEQYF.

The chain uses TRBV15 and TRBJ1-3; D is possibly TRBD1 (6 bases). Germline V lookup: CDR1 LNHNV, CDR2 YYDKDF (reference sequence). V dropped 8 bases and J dropped 4 bases, with 21 bases sitting between them. The CDR3 spans 16 residues. Written as DNA, the CDR3 is TGTGCCACCCTATTCGACAGGAGACTACCCGGAAACACCATATATTTT. Translated: CATLFDRRLPGNTIYF.

V gene TRBV27 combines with J gene TRBJ1-3; D not certain. In germline, CDR1 is MNHEY, CDR2 SMNVEV (reference sequence). V dropped 4 bases and J dropped 0 bases, with 10 bases sitting between them. There are 15 residues in the CDR3. This CDR3 reads CASSSHSSSGNTIYF. The CDR3, as DNA: TGTGCCAGCAGTTCGCACAGTAGCTCTGGAAACACCATATATTTT.

The chain has TRBV2 and TRBJ1-5; TRBD1 aligns across 7 bases. Trimming removed 6 bases from V and 1 base from J; junction bases left unmatched: 6. The CDR3 runs to 15 residues. Germline assignment: CDR1 SNHLY and CDR2 FYNNEI. The CDR3 DNA is TGTGCCAGCAGCACCTTACAGGGGAGCAATCAGCCCCAGCATTTT. This translates into CASSTLQGSNQPQHF. Combining the CDR3 with reference TRBV2 and TRBJ1-5 gives the whole variable domain EPEVTQTPSHQVTQMGQEVILRCVPISNHLYFYWYRQILGQKVEFLVSFYNNEISEKSEIFDDQFSVERPDGSNFTLKIRSTKLEDSAMYFCASSTLQGSNQPQHFGDGTRLSIL.

The genes are TRBV5-8 and TRBJ2-7; 12 nucleotides align to TRBD2. Trimming cost V 5 bases and J 7 bases; bases outside gene matches: 10. The CDR3 extends over 15 amino acids. Germline CDR1 SGHTS, CDR2 YDEGEE. Here the CDR3 reads CASSFASGRAREQYF. DNA of the CDR3: TGTGCCAGCAGTTTTGCTAGCGGGAGGGCTAGGGAGCAGTACTTC.

The chain combines TRBV6-5 with TRBJ1-1; no reliable D call. The CDR3 consists of 14 residues. Germline V gene data show CDR1 as MNHEY and CDR2 as SVGAGI. The V and J ends lost 2 bases and 0 bases respectively, with 7 bases between them. CDR3 amino acids: CASSYGQMNTEAFF. The CDR3 nucleotides read TGTGCCAGCAGTTACGGTCAGATGAACACTGAAGCTTTCTTT.